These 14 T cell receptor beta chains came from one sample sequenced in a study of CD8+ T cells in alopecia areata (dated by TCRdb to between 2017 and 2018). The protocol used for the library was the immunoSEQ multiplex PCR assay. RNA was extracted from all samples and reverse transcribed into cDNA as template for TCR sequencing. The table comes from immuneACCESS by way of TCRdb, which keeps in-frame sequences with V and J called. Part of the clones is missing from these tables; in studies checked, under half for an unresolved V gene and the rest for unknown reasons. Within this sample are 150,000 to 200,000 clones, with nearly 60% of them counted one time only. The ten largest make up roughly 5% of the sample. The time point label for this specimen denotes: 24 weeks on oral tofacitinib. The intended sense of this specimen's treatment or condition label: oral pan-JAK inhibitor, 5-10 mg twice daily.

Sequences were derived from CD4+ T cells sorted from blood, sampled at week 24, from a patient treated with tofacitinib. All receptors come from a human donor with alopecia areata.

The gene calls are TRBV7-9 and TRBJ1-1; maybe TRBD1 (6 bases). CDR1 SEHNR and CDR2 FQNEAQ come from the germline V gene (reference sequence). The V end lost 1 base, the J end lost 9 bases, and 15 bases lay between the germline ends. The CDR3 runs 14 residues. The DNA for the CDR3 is TGTGCCAGCAGCTTAGGGACAGAAAGCAGAAAAGCTTTCTTT. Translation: CASSLGTESRKAFF.

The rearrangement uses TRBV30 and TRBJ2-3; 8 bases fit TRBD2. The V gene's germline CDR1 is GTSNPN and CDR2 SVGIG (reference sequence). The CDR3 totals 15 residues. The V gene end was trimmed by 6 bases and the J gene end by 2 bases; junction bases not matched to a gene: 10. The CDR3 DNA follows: TGTGCCTGTCAAAATAGCGGGATTGACACAGATACGCAGTATTTT. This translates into CACQNSGIDTDTQYF.

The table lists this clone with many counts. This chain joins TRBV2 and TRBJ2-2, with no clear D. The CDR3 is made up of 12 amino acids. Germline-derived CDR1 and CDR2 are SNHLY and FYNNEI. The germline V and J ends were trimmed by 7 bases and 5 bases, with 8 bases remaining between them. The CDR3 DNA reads TGTGCCAGCAATTGGGCAACCGGGGAGCTGTTTTTT. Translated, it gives CASNWATGELFF.

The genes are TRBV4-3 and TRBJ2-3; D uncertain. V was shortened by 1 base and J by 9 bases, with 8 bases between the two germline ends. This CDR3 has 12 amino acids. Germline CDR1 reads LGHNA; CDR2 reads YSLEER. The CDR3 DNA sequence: TGCGCCAGCAGCCAAGCGACGGCGACGCAGTATTTT. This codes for CASSQATATQYF.

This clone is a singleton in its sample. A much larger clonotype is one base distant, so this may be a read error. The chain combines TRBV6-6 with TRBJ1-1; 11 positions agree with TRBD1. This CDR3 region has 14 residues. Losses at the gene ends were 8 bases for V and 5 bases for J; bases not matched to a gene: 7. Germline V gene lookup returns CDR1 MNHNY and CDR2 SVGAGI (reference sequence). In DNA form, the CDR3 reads TGTGCCAGCCTACGGACAGGGGGCAGTACTGAAGCTTTCTTT. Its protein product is CASLRTGGSTEAFF.

Here the CDR3 DNA reads TGTGCCATCAGTGATCGGGACCAAGAGACCCAGTACTTC. It translates to CAISDRDQETQYF. The genes are TRBV10-3 and TRBJ2-5; D not certain. Per the germline V gene, CDR1 is ENHRY and CDR2 is SYGVKD. The germline V and J ends were trimmed by 3 bases and 0 bases, with 5 bases remaining between them. The CDR3 sequence is 13 residues long.

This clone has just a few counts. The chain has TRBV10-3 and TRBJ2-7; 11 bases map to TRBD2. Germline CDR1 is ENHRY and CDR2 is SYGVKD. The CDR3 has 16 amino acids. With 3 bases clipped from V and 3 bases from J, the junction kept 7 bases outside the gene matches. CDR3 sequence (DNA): TGTGCCATCAGTGATCCCACTAGCGGGGGAAACTACGAGCAGTACTTC. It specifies CAISDPTSGGNYEQYF.

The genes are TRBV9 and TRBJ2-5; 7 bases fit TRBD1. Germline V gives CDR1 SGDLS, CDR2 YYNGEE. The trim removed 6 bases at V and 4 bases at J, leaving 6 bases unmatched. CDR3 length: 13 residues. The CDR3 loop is CASNAAGGETQYF. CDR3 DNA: TGTGCCAGCAACGCGGCAGGGGGAGAGACCCAGTACTTC.

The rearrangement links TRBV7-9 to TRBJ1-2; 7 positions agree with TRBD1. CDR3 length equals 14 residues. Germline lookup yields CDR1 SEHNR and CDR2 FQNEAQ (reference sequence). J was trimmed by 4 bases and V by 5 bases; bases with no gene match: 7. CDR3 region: CASSPPGQFYGYTF. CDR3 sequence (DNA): TGTGCCAGCAGCCCCCCGGGACAGTTCTATGGCTACACCTTC.

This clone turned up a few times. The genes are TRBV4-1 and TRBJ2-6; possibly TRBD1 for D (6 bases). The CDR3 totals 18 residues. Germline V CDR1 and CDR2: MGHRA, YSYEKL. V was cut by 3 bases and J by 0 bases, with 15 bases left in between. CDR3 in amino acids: CASSQSGQSSSGANVLTF. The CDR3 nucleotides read TGCGCCAGCAGCCAGTCGGGACAAAGCTCCTCTGGGGCCAACGTCCTGACTTTC.

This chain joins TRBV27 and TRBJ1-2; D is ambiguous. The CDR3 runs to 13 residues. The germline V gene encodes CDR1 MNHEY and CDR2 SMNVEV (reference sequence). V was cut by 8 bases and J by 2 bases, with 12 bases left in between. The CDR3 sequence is CASGLTINYGYTF. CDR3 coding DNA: TGTGCCAGCGGACTTACAATCAACTATGGCTACACCTTC.

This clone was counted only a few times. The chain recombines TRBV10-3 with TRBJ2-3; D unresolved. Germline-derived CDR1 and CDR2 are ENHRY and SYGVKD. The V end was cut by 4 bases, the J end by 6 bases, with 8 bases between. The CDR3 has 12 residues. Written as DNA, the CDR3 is TGTGCCATCAGTGGATCGGTGGATACGCAGTATTTT. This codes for CAISGSVDTQYF.

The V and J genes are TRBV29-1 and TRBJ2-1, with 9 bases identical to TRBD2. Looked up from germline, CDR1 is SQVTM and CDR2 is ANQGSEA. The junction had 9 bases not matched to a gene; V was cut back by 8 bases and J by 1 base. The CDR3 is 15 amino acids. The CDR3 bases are TGCAGCATAAGCGGGGGGAGTGGGTCCTACAATGAGCAGTTCTTC. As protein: CSISGGSGSYNEQFF.

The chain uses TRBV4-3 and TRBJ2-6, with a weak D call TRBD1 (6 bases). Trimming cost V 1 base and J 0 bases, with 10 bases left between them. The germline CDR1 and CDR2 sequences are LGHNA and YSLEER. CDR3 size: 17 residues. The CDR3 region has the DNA TGCGCCAGCAGCCAAGGTGGGGGCCGCTCTGGGGCCAACGTCCTGACTTTC. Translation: CASSQGGGRSGANVLTF.